What follows describes a single TCR beta chain. Its target antigen remains unknown. No qualities accompany the bases; no much larger clone lies one base away. The data are from a study of CD8 T cells in ankylosing spondylitis (dated by TCRdb to about 2017). As for the study more broadly: The study set out to find disease-linked TCR variants by profiling T cell receptor beta repertoires in ankylosing spondylitis patients and healthy donors. The full study cohort was made up of about 24 ankylosing spondylitis patients and about a hundred healthy donors. Peripheral blood was sampled, and synovial fluid was additionally collected from ankylosing spondylitis patients. The study at large found these results: A CD8+ phenotype was shown by the disease-linked clones, which were found at relatively low frequencies in peripheral blood. Some motif variants had previously been reported in the synovial fluid and blood of reactive arthritis patients, which suggests shared mechanisms of disease initiation. Significant enrichment of the disease-linked clones was reported in matched synovial fluid samples from ankylosing spondylitis patients. A TCR beta motif made up of eight or nine highly homologous amino acid variants appeared to be characteristic of blood from ankylosing spondylitis patients.

Data came from an Illumina HiSeq 2500. Quantitative 5'-RACE with molecular barcodes was the method used to prepare the TCR beta libraries. In the original analysis: A new computational method based on a probabilistic model of VDJ rearrangement was used to identify disease-linked TCR variants. The public reads were quality trimmed at Q25 with fastp and then assembled into clones with MiXCR by TCRdb, keeping productive beta chains. Rows with a matching CDR3 protein are joined into one entry that keeps the most common DNA and genes. The V and J calls follow TCRdb's processing rather than the paper's. This sample is represented by about 210,000 distinct CDR3 sequences; 6% to 8.5% of them were singletons. The ten largest clones capture 14% of the sample. The CDR3, from cysteine to phenylalanine, totals 13 residues. The sequence is cut down to CDR3 DNA, 39 bases in frame from base 1. The junction shows trimming of 8 bases on V and 10 bases on J, plus 18 bases between the germline ends. Per the germline V gene (reference sequence), MNHNY is the CDR1 and SVGAGI is the CDR2.

This TCR derives from a male donor with ankylosing spondylitis. The sequenced sample consisted of blood, either unsorted or a sorted T cell fraction (not recorded which). The chain links TRBV6-6 with TRBJ2-1, with TRBD2 perhaps the D gene, on 5 matching bases. The encoded CDR3 is CASGRSTMKEQFF. The DNA sequence is as follows: TGTGCCAGCGGGAGATCTACAATGAAGGAGCAGTTCTTC.